One and the same sample provided the 5 T cell receptor beta chains below, sequenced in a study of cytomegalovirus exposure and HLA in healthy donors. The study ran its PCR with 60 Vbeta and 13 Jbeta primers. Assay used: immunoSEQ multiplex PCR; TCRdb lists only in-frame clones, some missing. The sample includes 200,000 to 300,000 clones, about four fifths of them seen just once. The specimen was PBMCs. The receptors come from a woman in her thirties or forties in good health and CMV-seropositive.

This rearrangement joins TRBV5-1 to TRBJ1-1; D ambiguous. This CDR3 contains 20 residues. Trimming pared 2 bases from V and 0 bases from J, leaving 26 bases between. Germline CDR1 and CDR2: SGHRS and YFSETQ. In DNA form, the CDR3 reads TGCGCCAGCAGCTTTAAGAGAAGCTCGGGAGATGCGTGGATGAACACTGAAGCTTTCTTT. Its translation: CASSFKRSSGDAWMNTEAFF. The full variable domain, with the rest looked up from reference TRBV5-1 and TRBJ1-1, is KAGVTQTPRYLIKTRGQQVTLSCSPISGHRSVSWYQQTPGQGLQFLFEYFSETQRNKGNFPGRFSGRQFSNSRSEMNVSTLELGDSALYLCASSFKRSSGDAWMNTEAFFGQGTRLTVV.

J is TRBJ1-2 and V is TRBV18, with 7 nucleotides matching TRBD1. The V and J ends lost 2 bases and 0 bases, in that order; junction bases with no gene match: 15. CDR3 length: 19 residues. The germline CDR1 and CDR2 sequences are KGHSH and LQKENI. CDR3 bases: TGTGCCAGCTCACCAACGACATTCGCCGGGACAGCAGCTAACTATGGCTACACCTTC. The encoded protein is CASSPTTFAGTAANYGYTF.

This chain joins TRBV5-8 and TRBJ1-5; TRBD1 aligns across 7 bases. This CDR3 has 15 residues. Trimming cost V 2 bases and J 0 bases; bases outside gene matches: 2. CDR1 SGHTS and CDR2 YDEGEE come from the germline V gene. The DNA of the CDR3 is TGTGCCAGCAGCTTAGGGGGCCCTAGCAATCAGCCCCAGCATTTT. Translation: CASSLGGPSNQPQHF.

The V gene is TRBV6-5, the J gene TRBJ2-1; D unresolved. The CDR3 is 15 residues long. Between the trimmed V and J ends, which lost 2 bases and 5 bases, there was a span of 13 bases. Germline lookup yields CDR1 MNHEY and CDR2 SVGAGI. CDR3 in amino acids: CASSYQRRRNNEQFF. CDR3 nucleotide sequence: TGTGCCAGCAGTTACCAACGGCGCAGGAACAATGAGCAGTTCTTC.

The chain is built from TRBV4-3 and TRBJ1-4; possible D gene TRBD1, 6 bases. The CDR3 runs 16 residues. Trimming removed 0 bases at V and 9 bases at J, with 17 bases between. From germline, CDR1 is LGHNA and CDR2 YSLEER. Here the CDR3 reads CASSQDWTATGKKLFF. The CDR3 DNA reads TGCGCCAGCAGCCAAGATTGGACCGCGACAGGCAAAAAACTGTTTTTT.